The present T cell receptor (beta chain) was sequenced within a study of cytomegalovirus exposure and HLA in healthy donors. Looked up from germline, CDR1 is SGHKS and CDR2 is YYEKEE (reference sequence). This CDR3 contains 17 residues. J lost 1 base, V lost 0 bases, and 4 bases had no gene match. A multiplex PCR was run with 60 Vbeta primers and 13 Jbeta primers. Profiling relied on immunoSEQ multiplex PCR, and the TCRdb table lists in-frame clones only, not all of them. The table records 150,000 to 200,000 clones, around 83% of them present only once. This rearrangement joins TRBV5-5 to TRBJ2-7; 13 positions agree with TRBD2. This TCR was recovered from a man aged 45 to 65 in good health and CMV-seropositive. The sample consisted of PBMCs. CDR3 region: CASSLETSGGLSYEQYF. The CDR3 DNA reads as TGTGCCAGCAGCTTGGAGACTAGCGGGGGGCTTTCCTACGAGCAGTACTTC. Combining the CDR3 with reference TRBV5-5 and TRBJ2-7 gives the whole variable domain DAGVTQSPTHLIKTRGQQVTLRCSPISGHKSVSWYQQVLGQGPQFIFQYYEKEERGRGNFPDRFSARQFPNYSSELNVNALLLGDSALYLCASSLETSGGLSYEQYFGPGTRLTVT.